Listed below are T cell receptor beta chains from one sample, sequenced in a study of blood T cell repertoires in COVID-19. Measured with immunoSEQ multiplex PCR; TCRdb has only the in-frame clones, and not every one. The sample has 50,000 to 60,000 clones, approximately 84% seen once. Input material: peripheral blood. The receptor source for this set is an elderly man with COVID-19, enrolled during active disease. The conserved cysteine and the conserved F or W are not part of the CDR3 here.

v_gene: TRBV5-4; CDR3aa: ASSLGAGETQY
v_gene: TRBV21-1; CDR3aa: ASSLGQGADTQY
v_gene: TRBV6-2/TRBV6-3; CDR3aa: ASSYRETEGAQY
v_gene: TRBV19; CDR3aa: ASSIRKQTGLDPHAEQF
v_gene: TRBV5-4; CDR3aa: ASSSPQGGEQY
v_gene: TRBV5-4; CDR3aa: ASSLGTVNEKLF
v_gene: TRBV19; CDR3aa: ASSAPGQGGRGTQY
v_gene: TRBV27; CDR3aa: ASSPEGSRYGYT
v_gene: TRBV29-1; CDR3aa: SVVGGAPSNEQF
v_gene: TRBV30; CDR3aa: AWSVDINPNTEAF
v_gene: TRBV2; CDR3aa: ASSGPMNTEAF
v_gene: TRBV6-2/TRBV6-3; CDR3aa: ASSYSLVVGELF
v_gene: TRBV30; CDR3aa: AWSVGTGAGELF
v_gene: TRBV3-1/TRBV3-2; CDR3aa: ATTQRGRSDTQY
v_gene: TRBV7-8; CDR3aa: ASSQPGQGNSPLH
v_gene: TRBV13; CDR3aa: ASSSRGASGAQETQY
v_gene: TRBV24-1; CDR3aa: ATSDSRGWGEGETQY
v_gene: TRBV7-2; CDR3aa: ASSTQTGTQIQY
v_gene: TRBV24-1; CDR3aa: ATSDQGQAGTGELF
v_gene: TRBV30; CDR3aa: AWNPGVSGNTIY
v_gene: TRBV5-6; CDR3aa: ASSLYWSSYNEQF
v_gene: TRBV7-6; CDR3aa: ASSPIQPPLRYEQY
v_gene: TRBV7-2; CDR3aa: ASSIPGQGIYEQY
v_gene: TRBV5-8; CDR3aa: ASSADREWNTGELF
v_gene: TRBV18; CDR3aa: ASSQIETGMSEKLF
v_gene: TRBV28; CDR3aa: ASSFGQGKSEAF
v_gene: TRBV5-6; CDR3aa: ASSLGERRSNYGYT
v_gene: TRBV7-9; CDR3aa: ASSLAGGDTDTQY
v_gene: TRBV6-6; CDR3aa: ASNQPGQRDGYT
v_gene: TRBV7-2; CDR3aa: ASSPRQDPSYNEQF
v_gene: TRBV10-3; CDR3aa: ATRGDGGTTGEQF
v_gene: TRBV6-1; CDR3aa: ASRGGASYNEQF
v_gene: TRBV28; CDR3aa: ASSLSGGAYEQY
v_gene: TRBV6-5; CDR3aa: ASRNPDRGITEAF
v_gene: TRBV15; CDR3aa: ATSRERSLFYQPQH
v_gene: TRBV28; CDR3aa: ASRDSRANYGYT